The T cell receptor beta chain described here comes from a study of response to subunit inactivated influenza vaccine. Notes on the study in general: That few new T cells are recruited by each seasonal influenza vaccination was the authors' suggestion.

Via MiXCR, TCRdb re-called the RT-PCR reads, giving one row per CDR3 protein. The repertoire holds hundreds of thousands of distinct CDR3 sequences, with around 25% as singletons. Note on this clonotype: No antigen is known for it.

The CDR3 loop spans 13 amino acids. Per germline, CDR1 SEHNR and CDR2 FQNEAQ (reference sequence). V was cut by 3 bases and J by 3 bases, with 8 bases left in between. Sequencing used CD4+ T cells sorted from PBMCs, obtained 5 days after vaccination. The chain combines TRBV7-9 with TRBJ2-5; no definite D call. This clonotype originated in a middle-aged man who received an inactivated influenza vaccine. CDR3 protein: CASSLFRKETQYF. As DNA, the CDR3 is TGTGCCAGCAGCTTGTTTAGGAAAGAGACCCAGTACTTC.